What follows are 9 T cell receptor beta chains derived from one specimen sequenced in a study of spatial heterogeneity in lung cancer (dated by TCRdb to about 2019). This sample's time point label indicates: sample taken at primary tumor resection. For TCR sequencing, whole RNA was extracted from tumor and nontumor lung tissue, or from cryopreserved PBMC samples, and no cell sorting was done. The library was produced with 5' RACE. Sequencing was performed on a NextSeq 500. TCRdb reanalyzed the raw reads on its own, using fastp at Q25 for trimming and MiXCR for clone calling, and kept in-frame beta chains. Rows merge per CDR3 protein into single entries with the most common DNA and genes. In all, the sample holds approximately 7,200 distinct CDR3 sequences, and roughly 5% of those were seen once. Jointly, the top ten make up 6.5% to 8.5% of the sample. The sample consisted of normal lung tissue next to the tumor, taken at surgery. The receptors were gathered from a female donor with early-stage non-small cell lung cancer.

This clonotype was seen many times. The chain joins TRBV7-3 to TRBJ2-7; D unclear. Looked up from germline, CDR1 is SGHTA and CDR2 is FQGTGA. V was clipped by 5 bases and J by 3 bases, with 11 bases between them. The CDR3 spans 13 residues. The CDR3 sequence: CASSPWAGYEQYF. For the CDR3, the DNA is TGTGCCAGCAGCCCGTGGGCCGGCTACGAGCAGTACTTC.

This clonotype is categorized as medium-sized. The rearrangement joins TRBV14 to TRBJ2-1; 7 bases agree with TRBD2. V lost 1 base and J lost 4; bases outside the gene matches: 7. The germline gives CDR1 SGHDN, CDR2 FVKESK. This CDR3 spans 16 amino acids. The CDR3 bases are TGTGCCAGCAGCCAAGTCGCGGGAGCGTCGTACAATGAGCAGTTCTTC. It is translated as CASSQVAGASYNEQFF.

This clonotype was recorded many times. V gene TRBV5-4 combines with J gene TRBJ1-2, with D hard to call. In germline, CDR1 is SGHNT, CDR2 YYREEE (reference sequence). This CDR3 spans 12 amino acids. V was trimmed by 4 bases and J by 3 bases, leaving 7 bases between them. For the CDR3, the DNA is TGTGCCAGCAGCGCATTCGACTATGGCTACACCTTC. Translating it yields CASSAFDYGYTF.

In this sample, this clonotype turned up many times. A much larger clonotype is one base distant, so this may be a read error. V and J are TRBV29-1 and TRBJ2-7; the match to TRBD1 covers 7 bases. The germline CDR1 and CDR2 sequences are SQVTM and ANQGSEA. CDR3 length: 14 residues. After removal of 8 bases from V and 2 bases from J, the junction contained 12 bases not matched to a gene. DNA for the CDR3: TGCAGCCACTTATCCGGGACAGTCGCCTACGAGCAGTACTTC. Protein product: CSHLSGTVAYEQYF.

There are many counts of this clonotype. The gene calls are TRBV5-6 and TRBJ1-6; TRBD1 agrees at 7 bases. Germline CDR1 and CDR2: SGHDT and YYEEEE. With 4 bases clipped from V and 7 bases from J, the junction kept 8 bases outside the gene matches. The CDR3 has 15 amino acids. The CDR3 region has the DNA TGTGCCAGCAGCCTTACGACAGGGACAAATTCACCCCTCCACTTT. Residues: CASSLTTGTNSPLHF.

This clonotype was seen ten or more times. This chain connects TRBV6-1 to TRBJ1-1; 7 bases align to TRBD1. The trim removed 6 bases at V and 1 base at J, leaving 2 bases unmatched. Germline V CDR1 and CDR2: MNHNS, SASEGT. The CDR3 is made up of 13 amino acids. CDR3 bases: TGTGCCAGCAGAAGACAGGGGAACACTGAAGCTTTCTTT. Translating it yields CASRRQGNTEAFF.

The chain has TRBV15 and TRBJ2-5, with D unresolved. The CDR3 runs to 13 residues. V was clipped by 1 base and J by 6 bases, with 9 bases between them. In germline, CDR1 is LNHNV, CDR2 YYDKDF (reference sequence). CDR3 amino acids: CATSRVHSQTQYF. In DNA, the CDR3 is TGTGCCACCAGCAGAGTCCATTCGCAGACCCAGTACTTC.

By sample fraction, this clonotype is medium-sized. As DNA, the CDR3 is TGTGCCAGCAGCGCCTTCAACACCTACGAGCAGTACTTC. Translating gives CASSAFNTYEQYF. The J gene is TRBJ2-7, the V gene TRBV7-2; the D is unclear. The V end was cut by 5 bases, the J end by 2 bases, with 10 bases between. This CDR3 is built from 13 residues. Germline V gene sequence: CDR1 SGHTA, CDR2 FQGNSA.

In its sample, this clonotype ranks as medium-sized. The chain couples TRBV6-5 to TRBJ2-7; D gene ambiguous. CDR1 is MNHEY and CDR2 is SVGAGI in the germline V gene. The CDR3 totals 13 residues. V dropped 8 bases and J dropped 1 base, with 12 bases sitting between them. The CDR3 sequence is CASGPTGSYEQYF. In DNA, the CDR3 is TGTGCCAGCGGACCCACCGGGTCCTACGAGCAGTACTTC.